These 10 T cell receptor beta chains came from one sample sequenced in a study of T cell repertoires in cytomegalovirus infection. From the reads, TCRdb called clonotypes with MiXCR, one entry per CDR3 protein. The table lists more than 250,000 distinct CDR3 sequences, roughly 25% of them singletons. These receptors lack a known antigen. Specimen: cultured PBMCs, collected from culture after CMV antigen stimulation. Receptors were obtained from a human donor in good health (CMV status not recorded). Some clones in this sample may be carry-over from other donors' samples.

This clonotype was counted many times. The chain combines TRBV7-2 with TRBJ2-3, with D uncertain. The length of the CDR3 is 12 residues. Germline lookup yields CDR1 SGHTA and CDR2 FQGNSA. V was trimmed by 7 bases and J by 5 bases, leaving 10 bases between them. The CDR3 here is CASTLGKDTQYF. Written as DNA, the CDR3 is TGTGCCAGCACCTTGGGGAAAGATACGCAGTATTTT.

The chain's CDR3 is CASSPRGGPQSTGELFF. The CDR3 DNA follows: TGTGCCAGCAGTCCCCGCGGGGGCCCTCAGTCGACCGGGGAGCTGTTTTTT. The chain carries TRBV7-8 and TRBJ2-2, with D perhaps TRBD2 (7 bases). V lost 6 bases, J lost 5 bases, and 22 bases lay in between. In germline, CDR1 is SGHVS, CDR2 FQNEAQ. The CDR3 runs 17 residues.

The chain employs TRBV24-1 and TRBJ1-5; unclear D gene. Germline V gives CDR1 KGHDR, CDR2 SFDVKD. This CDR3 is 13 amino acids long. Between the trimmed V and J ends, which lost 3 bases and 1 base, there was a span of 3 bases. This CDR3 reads CATSDISNQPQHF. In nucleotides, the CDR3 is TGTGCCACCAGTGATATCAGCAATCAGCCCCAGCATTTT.

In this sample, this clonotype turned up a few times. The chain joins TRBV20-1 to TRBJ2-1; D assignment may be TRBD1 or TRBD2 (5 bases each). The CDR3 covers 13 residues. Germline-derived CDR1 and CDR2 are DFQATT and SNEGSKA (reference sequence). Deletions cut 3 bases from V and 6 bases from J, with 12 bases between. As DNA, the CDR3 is TGCAGTGCTAGGGGGCGGGTAGGCAATGAGCAGTTCTTC. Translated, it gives CSARGRVGNEQFF.

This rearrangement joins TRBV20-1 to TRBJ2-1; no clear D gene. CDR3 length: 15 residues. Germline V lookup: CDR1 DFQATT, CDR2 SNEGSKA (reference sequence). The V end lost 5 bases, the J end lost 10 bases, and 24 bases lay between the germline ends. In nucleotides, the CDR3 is TGCAGTGCTCCCGGACCCTCGGAAAAGTTTTTAGAGCAGTTCTTC. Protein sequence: CSAPGPSEKFLEQFF.

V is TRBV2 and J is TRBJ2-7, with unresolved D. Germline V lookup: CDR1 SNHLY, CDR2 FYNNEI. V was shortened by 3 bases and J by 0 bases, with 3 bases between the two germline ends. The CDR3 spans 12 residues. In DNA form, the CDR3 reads TGTGCCAGCAGTGAGGCCTCCTACGAGCAGTACTTC. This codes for CASSEASYEQYF.

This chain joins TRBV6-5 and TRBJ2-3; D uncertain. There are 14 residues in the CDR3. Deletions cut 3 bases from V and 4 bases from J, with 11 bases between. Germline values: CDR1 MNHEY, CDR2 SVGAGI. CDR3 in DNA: TGTGCCAGCAGTTATATGGAGAGATCAGATACGCAGTATTTT. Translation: CASSYMERSDTQYF.

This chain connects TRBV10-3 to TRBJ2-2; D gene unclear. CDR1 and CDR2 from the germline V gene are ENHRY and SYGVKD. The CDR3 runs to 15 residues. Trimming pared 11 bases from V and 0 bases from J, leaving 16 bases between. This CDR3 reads CAYPRRQPNTGELFF. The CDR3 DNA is TGTGCCTACCCACGACGACAACCGAACACCGGGGAGCTGTTTTTT.

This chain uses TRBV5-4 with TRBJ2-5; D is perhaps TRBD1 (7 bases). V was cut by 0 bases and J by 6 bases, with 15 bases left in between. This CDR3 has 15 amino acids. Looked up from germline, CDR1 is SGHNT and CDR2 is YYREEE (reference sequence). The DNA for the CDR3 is TGTGCCAGCAGCTTGGGCCAGGGGGGTTGGCAGACCCAGTACTTC. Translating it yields CASSLGQGGWQTQYF.

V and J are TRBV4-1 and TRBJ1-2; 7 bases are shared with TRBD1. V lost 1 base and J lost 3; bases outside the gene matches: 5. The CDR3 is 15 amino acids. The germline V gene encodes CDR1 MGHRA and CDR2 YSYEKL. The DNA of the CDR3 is TGCGCCAGCAGCCAAGTAGGGGGCGCGCACTATGGCTACACCTTC. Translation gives CASSQVGGAHYGYTF.